This entry describes one T cell receptor beta chain. Participant reports of clinical history set cohort assignment. Symptom resolution, clearance, or two negative PCRs marked donors in Cohort 3 as recovered. Clones were sequenced by immunoSEQ multiplex PCR, and TCRdb holds only the in-frame ones, with some missing. In the table there are 300,000 to 400,000 clones, roughly nine tenths of which are singletons. These data come from a study of blood T cell repertoires in COVID-19. The overall study: Material from acute and convalescent COVID-19 was sourced from the United States, Italy and Spain. T cells, B-cell-depleted T cells, or PBMCs supplied cDNA or gDNA.

The CDR3 extends over 18 amino acids. Per germline, CDR1 LNHDA and CDR2 SQIVND (reference sequence). Trimming left V 0 bases short and J 3 bases short, with 18 bases between. The chain couples TRBV19 to TRBJ1-3; the D is unclear. The clonotype was recovered from a man aged 18 to 30 who had recovered from COVID-19. Sequencing was done on a sample of PBMCs or T cells enriched from blood (not recorded which). The CDR3 spells CASSIDSRRYYLGNTIYF. The CDR3 nucleotides are TGTGCCAGTAGTATAGACTCCCGAAGGTACTACCTTGGAAACACCATATATTTT.